This T cell receptor (beta chain) was sequenced for a study of blood T cell repertoires in COVID-19. On the study more broadly: Acute and convalescent COVID-19 specimens originated in the United States, Italy and Spain. In each case, the material was cDNA or gDNA derived from T cells, B-cell-depleted T cells, or PBMCs.

The germline CDR1 and CDR2 sequences are KGHDR and SFDVKD. CDR3 length: 16 amino acids. V lost 3 bases and J lost 9; bases outside the gene matches: 12. Study processing details: Nucleated cell counts were estimated from reference gene primer amplification. Clones were read by immunoSEQ multiplex PCR, and TCRdb kept only the in-frame ones, dropping some. The DNA gave D and trimming, while V, J and clone size come from that table. Among some 240,000 clones listed, about 85% were seen once. Input material: peripheral blood. The receptor was derived from a man aged 60-69 years who had recovered from COVID-19. This chain joins TRBV24-1 and TRBJ1-2; TRBD1 matches at 10 bases. The CDR3 DNA is TGTGCCACCAGTGATCACGCCGGGACAGGGGACTGGAGCTACACCTTC. Its translation is CATSDHAGTGDWSYTF.